This T cell receptor beta chain was identified in a study of T cells in Graves' hyperthyroidism and ophthalmopathy. At least ten counts were recorded for this clonotype. RNA transcripts were the template for amplifying TCR beta CDR3 regions. TCR CDR3 underwent first-round RT-PCR with the HTBI primer set. TCRdb used MiXCR to reprocess the multiplex PCR reads, holding one entry per CDR3 protein. The data hold roughly 170,000 distinct CDR3 sequences, with about 9% observed a single time. The TCR originated in a woman younger than 30 with Graves' hyperthyroidism that later progressed to Graves' ophthalmopathy. The sample taken for sequencing was blood.

The CDR3 DNA is TGTGCCAGCGCAATGAAGCTAGCGGGAGAGGCAGATACGCAGTATTTT. Its translation: CASAMKLAGEADTQYF. The chain combines TRBV12-3 or TRBV12-4 with TRBJ2-3; 10 bases line up with TRBD2. This CDR3 has 16 residues. The ends lost 8 bases at V and 4 bases at J; junction bases unmatched: 12.